This T cell receptor (beta chain) stems from a study of tumor-infiltrating lymphocytes in localized non-small cell lung cancer. Germline loops: CDR1 ENHRY, CDR2 SYGVKD. V lost 0 bases, J lost 4 bases, and 4 bases lay in between. The CDR3 has 13 residues. Libraries were prepared by immunoSEQ multiplex PCR; TCRdb keeps only in-frame clonotypes and omits some of them. This repertoire shows roughly 14,000 clones, about 75% found once; its top ten account for about 4%. The V call is TRBV10-3, the J call TRBJ2-1, with D unresolved. Sequencing input: lung tumor tissue. This receptor was identified in a human donor with non-small cell lung cancer. CDR3 amino acids: CAISESRYNEQFF. DNA for the CDR3: TGTGCCATCAGTGAGTCACGGTACAATGAGCAGTTCTTC.